This T cell receptor (beta chain) derives from a study of cytomegalovirus exposure and HLA in healthy donors. The CDR3 sequence is 16 residues long. With 7 bases removed from V and 6 bases from J, the gap between germline ends came to 22 bases. From germline, CDR1 is MDHEN and CDR2 SYDVKM. PCR amplification relied on 60 Vbeta primers (plus 13 Jbeta primers). Method: immunoSEQ multiplex PCR; TCRdb's copy keeps in-frame clones and lacks some. The profile shows about 170,000 clones, approximately 81% of them singletons. Whole-study findings and limits: In an earlier analysis, productive rearrangement rates for most beta V segments clustered near 87% or 30%. Association of a missense DCLRE1C variant with TCR beta V- and J-gene trimming was reported in a later analysis.

On this clone itself: The antigen is unknown.

Each of the donors was a healthy bone marrow donor. The gene calls are TRBV28 and TRBJ2-1, with a weak D call TRBD1 (6 bases). The clonotype comes from a male donor in good health and CMV-seronegative. The sequenced material came from PBMCs. Here the CDR3 reads CASNPSGRGEFNEQFF. The CDR3 DNA reads as TGTGCCAGCAACCCTTCTGGCAGGGGAGAGTTCAATGAGCAGTTCTTC.